The T cell receptor (beta chain) described here comes from a study of cytomegalovirus exposure and HLA in healthy donors. The study ran its PCR with 60 Vbeta and 13 Jbeta primers. Original processing methods: As a later analysis found, there were 70 million to 100 million unique TCR beta chains, of which roughly 11 million were shared. The table came from immunoSEQ multiplex PCR; TCRdb's copy has only in-frame clones and leaves some out. V and J calls and clone size are given by that table; D and trimming were obtained from the DNA. The table has 250,000 to 350,000 clones, 80% seen once. The CDR3 has 13 residues. Per the germline V gene, CDR1 is SGHRS and CDR2 is YFSETQ. The V end was cut by 10 bases, the J end by 5 bases, with 18 bases between.

Sequenced: PBMCs. The chain recombines TRBV5-1 with TRBJ1-2; D is perhaps TRBD1 (5 bases). This TCR came from a girl aged 2 to 9 in good health and CMV-seronegative. The CDR3: CASSPGGWYGYTF. As DNA, the CDR3 is TGCGCCTCCAGTCCGGGGGGGTGGTATGGCTACACCTTC.